The sequence of this T cell receptor beta chain was determined in a study of tumor-infiltrating lymphocytes in primary liver carcinoma. Overall study context: Male and female patients aged 30 to 69 years made up the cohort.

On this clonotype itself: Its target is unknown. Lacking the conserved final phenylalanine or tryptophan, this CDR3 likely reflects a read error.

TCR beta cDNA was made from 400 to 600 ng total RNA with a constant-region primer. ARM-PCR was slightly modified, and three nested multiplex PCR rounds with it gave rise to the TCR beta libraries. From the multiplex PCR reads, TCRdb called clonotypes with MiXCR, one entry per CDR3 protein. The repertoire includes approximately 190,000 distinct CDR3 sequences, about 82% of them detected once, and 15% to 20% sits in the top ten. Study observations and caveats: The top-250-clone fraction was significantly higher in tumors than in blood (p = 0.039). Found in all five tumor regions were only about 7-24% of top clones.

The source material, roughly 18-32 mg of unsorted bulk tissue, was used to co-extract RNA and DNA. Without exception, tumor samples held over 85% viable tumor cells. This clonotype was obtained from a man aged 40-50 years with primary liver carcinoma and hepatitis B virus infection. Sequenced input: tumor tissue from primary liver carcinoma.

Written as DNA, the CDR3 is TGTGCCAGCATTCTAATGAGAGGTGGGACTAGAGATAATGAGCAGTTCTTG. It yields the protein CASILMRGGTRDNEQFL. The genes are TRBV6-1 and TRBJ2-1; TRBD2 aligns across 8 bases. Germline trimming cut 7 bases from V and 7 bases from J; bases unmatched to any gene: 18. There are 17 residues in the CDR3. Per germline, CDR1 MNHNS and CDR2 SASEGT.